The sequence of this TCR beta chain was determined in a study of metastatic and nonmetastatic thyroid tumors. Overall study context: Peripheral blood and tumor or nodule samples from malignant and benign thyroid patients were compared. Findings and caveats of the study: The reported finding was significantly higher TCR beta diversity in malignant thyroid tumors relative to benign nodules, in blood and tumor.

The CDR3 runs to 16 residues. Germline V gene data show CDR1 as MNHNS and CDR2 as SASEGT. The V end was cut by 6 bases, the J end by 1 base, with 15 bases between. TCRdb re-processed the PCR reads through MiXCR. The sample records fewer than 25,000 clones, roughly 25% being singletons. The entire patient cohort was treatment-naive prior to thyroid surgery. Notes on this clone: The antigen is not known.

The clonotype was recovered from a male donor with papillary thyroid cancer or a benign thyroid nodule (not recorded which). Some clones in this sample may be carry-over from other donors' samples. The genes are TRBV6-1 and TRBJ2-2; a possible D gene is TRBD2 (6 bases). Sequencing was done on a sample of blood. The DNA for the CDR3 is TGTGCCAGCAGAGGACCGGGACTCCTGAACACCGGGGAGCTGTTTTTT. Translated: CASRGPGLLNTGELFF.